Sequencing of this TCR beta chain was carried out in a study of ipilimumab plus nivolumab after autologous stem cell transplantation. Study-level information: Median doses per patient: 4 or 5 ipilimumab, fewer than ten nivolumab.

The repertoire was sequenced with immunoSEQ multiplex PCR; TCRdb's copy has only in-frame clones and lacks some. The sample carries fewer than 85,000 clones, around 80% recorded once. The germline gives CDR1 SGHRS, CDR2 YFSETQ. The CDR3 is made up of 14 amino acids. The V end was cut by 6 bases, the J end by 0 bases, with 13 bases between. The clonotype was recovered from a male donor with diffuse large B-cell lymphoma. This specimen consisted of PBMCs, obtained in a trial of ipilimumab plus nivolumab as post-transplant consolidation. The chain uses TRBV5-1 and TRBJ2-7; D may be TRBD1 or TRBD2 (7 bases each). The CDR3 loop reads CASTRGGDSYEQYF. The CDR3 nucleotides are TGCGCCAGCACCAGGGGGGGGGACTCCTACGAGCAGTACTTC.